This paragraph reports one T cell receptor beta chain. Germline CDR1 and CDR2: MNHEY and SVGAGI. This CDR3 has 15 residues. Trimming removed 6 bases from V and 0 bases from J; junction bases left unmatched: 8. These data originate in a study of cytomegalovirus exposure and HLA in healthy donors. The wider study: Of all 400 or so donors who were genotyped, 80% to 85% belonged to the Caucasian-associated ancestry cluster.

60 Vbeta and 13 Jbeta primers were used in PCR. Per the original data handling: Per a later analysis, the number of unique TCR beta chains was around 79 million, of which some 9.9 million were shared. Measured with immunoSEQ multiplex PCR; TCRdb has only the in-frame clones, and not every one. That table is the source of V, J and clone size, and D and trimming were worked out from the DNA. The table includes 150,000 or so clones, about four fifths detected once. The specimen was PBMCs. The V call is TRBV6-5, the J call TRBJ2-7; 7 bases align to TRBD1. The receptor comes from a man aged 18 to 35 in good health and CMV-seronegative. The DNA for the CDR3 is TGTGCCAGCAGCCTACAGGGGTCCTACTCCTACGAGCAGTACTTC. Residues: CASSLQGSYSYEQYF.